The entry below describes one T cell receptor beta chain. What it binds is unknown. The protocol was immunoSEQ multiplex PCR, while the TCRdb copy is restricted to in-frame clones and leaves out a portion. The table shows more than 1,200,000 clones, with about 98.5% occurring only once. The data were taken from a study of shared clonotypes between healthy human individuals. Study-level results: Sampling involved blood alone; tissue repertoires likely differ. Represented diversity (both genetic and exposure-history) was limited by the small number of donors. Around 5.3% of naive CD4 clonotypes were shared across a few donors. Compared with memory subsets, naive subsets generally had larger estimated richness.

With 3 bases removed from V and 2 bases from J, the gap between germline ends came to 16 bases. Germline V gene lookup returns CDR1 MNHNY and CDR2 SVGAGI (reference sequence). The CDR3 has 16 residues. V usage is TRBV6-6 and J usage is TRBJ2-5, with a weak D call TRBD2 (5 bases). The source material was naive CD4+ T cells sorted from blood. Subset in this sample: CD45RA+ positively selected. The TCR was taken from a man in his thirties or forties in good health. The CDR3 loop reads CASSYVGSGGQETQYF. The CDR3 DNA is TGTGCCAGCAGTTATGTCGGGTCAGGCGGGCAAGAGACCCAGTACTTC.